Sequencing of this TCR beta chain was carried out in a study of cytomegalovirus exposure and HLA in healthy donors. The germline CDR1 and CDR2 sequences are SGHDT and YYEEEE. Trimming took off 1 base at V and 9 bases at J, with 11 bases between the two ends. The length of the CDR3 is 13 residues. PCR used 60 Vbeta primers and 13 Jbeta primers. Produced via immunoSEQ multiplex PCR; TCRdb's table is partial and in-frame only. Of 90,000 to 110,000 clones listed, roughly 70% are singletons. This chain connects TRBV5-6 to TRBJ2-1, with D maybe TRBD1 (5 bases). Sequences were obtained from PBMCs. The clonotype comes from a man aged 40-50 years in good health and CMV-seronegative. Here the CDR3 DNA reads TGTGCCAGCAGCTTGTCAGGGAAGAGTGAGCAGTTCTTC. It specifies CASSLSGKSEQFF.